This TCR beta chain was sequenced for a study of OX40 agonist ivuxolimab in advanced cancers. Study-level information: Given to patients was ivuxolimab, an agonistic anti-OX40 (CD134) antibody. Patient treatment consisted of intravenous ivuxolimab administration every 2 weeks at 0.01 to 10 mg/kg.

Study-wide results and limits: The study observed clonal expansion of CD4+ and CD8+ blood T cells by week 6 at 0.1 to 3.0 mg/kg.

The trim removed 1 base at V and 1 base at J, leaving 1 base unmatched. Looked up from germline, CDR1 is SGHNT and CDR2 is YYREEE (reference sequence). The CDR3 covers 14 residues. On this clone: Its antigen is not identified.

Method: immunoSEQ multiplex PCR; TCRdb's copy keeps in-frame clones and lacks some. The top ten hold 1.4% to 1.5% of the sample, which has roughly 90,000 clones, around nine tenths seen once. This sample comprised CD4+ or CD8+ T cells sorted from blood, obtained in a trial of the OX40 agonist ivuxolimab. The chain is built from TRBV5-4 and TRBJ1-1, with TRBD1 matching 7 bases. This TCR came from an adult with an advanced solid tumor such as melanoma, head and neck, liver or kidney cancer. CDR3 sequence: CASSLTGANTEAFF. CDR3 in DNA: TGTGCCAGCAGCTTGACAGGGGCGAACACTGAAGCTTTCTTT.